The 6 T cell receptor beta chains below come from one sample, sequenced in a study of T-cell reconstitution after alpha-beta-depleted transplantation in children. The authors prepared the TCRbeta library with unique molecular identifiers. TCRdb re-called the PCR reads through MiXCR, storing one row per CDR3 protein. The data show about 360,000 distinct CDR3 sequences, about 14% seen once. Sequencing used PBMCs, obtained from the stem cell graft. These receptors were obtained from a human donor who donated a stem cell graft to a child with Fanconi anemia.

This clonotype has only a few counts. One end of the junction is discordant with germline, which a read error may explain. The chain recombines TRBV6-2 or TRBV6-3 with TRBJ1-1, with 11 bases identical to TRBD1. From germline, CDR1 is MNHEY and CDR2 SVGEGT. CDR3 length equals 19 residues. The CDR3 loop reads CASSYPAGTGGLPNTGAFF. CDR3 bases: TGTGCCAGCAGTTACCCGGCCGGGACAGGGGGACTACCGAACACTGGAGCTTTCTTT.

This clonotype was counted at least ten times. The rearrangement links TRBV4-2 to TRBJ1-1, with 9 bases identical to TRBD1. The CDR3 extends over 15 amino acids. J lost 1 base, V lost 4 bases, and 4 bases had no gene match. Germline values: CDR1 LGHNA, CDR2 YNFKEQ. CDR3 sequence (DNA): TGTGCCAGCAGCCCGCGGACAGGGGAGAACACTGAAGCTTTCTTT. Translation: CASSPRTGENTEAFF.

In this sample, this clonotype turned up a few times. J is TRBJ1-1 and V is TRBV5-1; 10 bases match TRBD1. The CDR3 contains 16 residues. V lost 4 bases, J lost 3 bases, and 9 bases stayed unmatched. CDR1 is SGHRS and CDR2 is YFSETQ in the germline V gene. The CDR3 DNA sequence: TGCGCCAGCAGCCCTCAACCGGGACAGGGGCACACTGAAGCTTTCTTT. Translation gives CASSPQPGQGHTEAFF.

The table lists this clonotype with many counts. For the CDR3, the DNA is TGTGCCAGCAGTTCGCGTCGGAATGAAAAACTGTTTTTT. Protein sequence: CASSSRRNEKLFF. This rearrangement joins TRBV12-3 or TRBV12-4 to TRBJ1-4; D remains ambiguous. There are 13 residues in the CDR3. Between the trimmed V and J ends, which lost 4 bases and 5 bases, there was a span of 8 bases.

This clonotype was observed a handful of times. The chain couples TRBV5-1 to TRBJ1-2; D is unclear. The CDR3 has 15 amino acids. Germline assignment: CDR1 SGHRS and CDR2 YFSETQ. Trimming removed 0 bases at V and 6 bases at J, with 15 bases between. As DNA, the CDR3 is TGCGCCAGCAGCTTGGACCCCGGCACCCGGGATGGCTACACCTTC. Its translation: CASSLDPGTRDGYTF.

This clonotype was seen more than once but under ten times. CDR3 region: CASSQDNLGMNTEAFF. The DNA of the CDR3 is TGCGCCAGCAGCCAAGATAATCTGGGGATGAACACTGAAGCTTTCTTT. This chain links TRBV4-3 with TRBJ1-1; D ambiguous. This CDR3 is 16 amino acids long. Per the germline V gene, CDR1 is LGHNA and CDR2 is YSLEER. The ends were cut back, 0 bases at V and 0 bases at J, with 11 bases in the middle.